One sample yielded the 29 T cell receptor beta chains listed below, sequenced in a study of post-analysis software for immune sequencing data. Prepared libraries of TCR beta cDNA carried unique molecular identifiers. MiXCR, run by TCRdb on the PCR reads, gives a single entry per CDR3 protein. The sample consists of about 820,000 distinct CDR3 sequences, about 53% of them appearing once. Study observations and caveats: With TRBV5-6, TRBV5-1 and TRBV20-1 included, about five TRBV segments were more frequent in patients than in controls.

These receptors' targets are unknown. The source material was blood. The receptors here all came from a girl aged 5-17 years with multiple sclerosis.

The chain recombines TRBV12-3 or TRBV12-4 with TRBJ2-3; 12 bases match TRBD2. V lost 6 bases to trimming and J lost 4 bases; unmatched junction nucleotides: 8. This CDR3 comprises 16 residues. CDR3 in amino acids: CASSLAGGLRSDTQYF. The CDR3 DNA follows: TGTGCCAGCAGCCTAGCGGGAGGGCTTCGCTCAGATACGCAGTATTTT.

V is TRBV29-1 and J is TRBJ2-7; D possibly matches TRBD1 or TRBD2 (5 bases each). Trimming removed 0 bases at V and 6 bases at J, with 18 bases between. Per germline, CDR1 SQVTM and CDR2 ANQGSEA. This CDR3 is built from 15 residues. The CDR3 reads CSVEDRASRVAEQYF. The CDR3 bases are TGCAGCGTTGAAGATCGGGCTAGCAGGGTAGCCGAGCAGTACTTC.

This chain uses TRBV5-1 with TRBJ2-1, with 7 nucleotides matching TRBD2. V lost 0 bases to trimming and J lost 3 bases; unmatched junction nucleotides: 3. The CDR3 spans 15 residues. Germline CDR1 SGHRS, CDR2 YFSETQ. The CDR3 DNA sequence: TGCGCCAGCAGCTTGGCCCTAGCGGACTACAATGAGCAGTTCTTC. Residues: CASSLALADYNEQFF.

This clonotype was seen only a few times. The V call is TRBV7-6, the J call TRBJ2-5, with D uncertain. The J call may be incorrect, as the DNA end agrees better with TRBJ2-7. Germline-derived CDR1 and CDR2 are SGHVS and FNYEAQ. This CDR3 contains 14 residues. For the CDR3, the DNA is TGTGCCAGCAGCCAACTGGGTAAGGCAGACGAGCAGTACTTC. It yields the protein CASSQLGKADEQYF.

This chain connects TRBV5-6 to TRBJ2-7; D is possibly TRBD2 (5 bases). Germline CDR1 reads SGHDT; CDR2 reads YYEEEE. CDR3 length: 14 residues. Trimming shortened V by 4 bases and J by 0 bases, and 11 bases separated the two germline ends. CDR3 bases: TGTGCCAGCAGCGGACTTCCGAGCTCCTACGAGCAGTACTTC. Encoded protein: CASSGLPSSYEQYF.

The rearrangement uses TRBV6-4 and TRBJ2-1; TRBD2 aligns across 10 bases. V was pared by 2 bases and J by 7 bases, with 5 bases of the junction left unmatched. The CDR3 is made up of 15 amino acids. CDR1 and CDR2 from the germline V gene are MRHNA and SNTAGT. The CDR3 protein is CASSDGTSGVNEQFF. DNA for the CDR3: TGTGCCAGCAGTGACGGTACTAGCGGGGTTAATGAGCAGTTCTTC.

This clonotype was detected a few times. The V call is TRBV2, the J call TRBJ2-2, with D possibly TRBD1 on 5 matching bases. Trimming removed 0 bases at V and 6 bases at J, with 11 bases between. The CDR3 is made up of 15 amino acids. In germline, CDR1 is SNHLY, CDR2 FYNNEI. The CDR3 region is CASSEASFRAGELFF. CDR3 nucleotides: TGTGCCAGCAGTGAAGCCTCCTTCAGGGCCGGGGAGCTGTTTTTT.

The chain uses TRBV15 and TRBJ2-3; tentative D call: TRBD2 (7 bases). The CDR3 sequence is 17 residues long. The germline gives CDR1 LNHNV, CDR2 YYDKDF (reference sequence). V shed 2 bases and J shed 6 bases, with 21 bases lying between them. The DNA for the CDR3 is TGTGCCACCAGCAGATCCACTCATCGGGGGGCGGGCGATACGCAGTATTTT. It yields the protein CATSRSTHRGAGDTQYF.

The V call is TRBV5-1, the J call TRBJ2-7; D is perhaps TRBD1 (6 bases). Germline values: CDR1 SGHRS, CDR2 YFSETQ. This CDR3 is built from 14 residues. Trimming stripped 1 base from V and 2 bases from J, with 10 bases between. DNA of the CDR3: TGCGCCAGCAGCTTGTCAGGGGATACCTACGAGCAGTACTTC. It yields the protein CASSLSGDTYEQYF.

The rearrangement uses TRBV12-3 or TRBV12-4 and TRBJ1-1; no reliable D call. The V end lost 3 bases, the J end lost 1 base, and 9 bases lay between the germline ends. The CDR3 spans 14 residues. The CDR3 loop reads CASSFTVSNTEAFF. For the CDR3, the DNA is TGTGCCAGCAGTTTTACTGTATCGAACACTGAAGCTTTCTTT.

This clonotype was detected only a few times. This chain links TRBV7-3 with TRBJ2-2, with 8 bases matching TRBD2. The V gene's germline CDR1 is SGHTA and CDR2 FQGTGA. The V segment lost 5 bases and the J segment 6 bases; nucleotides outside the gene matches: 8. There are 15 residues in the CDR3. CDR3 in amino acids: CASSPGGGLPGELFF. In DNA form, the CDR3 reads TGTGCCAGCAGCCCCGGGGGGGGACTGCCCGGGGAGCTGTTTTTT.

V usage is TRBV20-1 and J usage is TRBJ1-1, with D unresolved. The germline V and J ends were trimmed by 0 bases and 7 bases, with 12 bases remaining between them. Germline loops: CDR1 DFQATT, CDR2 SNEGSKA (reference sequence). CDR3 size: 13 residues. CDR3 sequence reads: CSARDPRPGEAFF. The CDR3 nucleotides are TGCAGTGCTAGAGACCCTCGCCCCGGTGAAGCTTTCTTT.

The chain combines TRBV12-3 or TRBV12-4 with TRBJ2-3; D is unresolved. Trimming pared 4 bases from V and 2 bases from J, leaving 16 bases between. The CDR3 sequence is 16 residues long. DNA for the CDR3: TGTGCCAGCAGTTCTGGGTTCCCGGGTCCCACAGATACGCAGTATTTT. Amino acid sequence: CASSSGFPGPTDTQYF.

This chain joins TRBV9 and TRBJ1-2; D gene ambiguous. Per the germline V gene, CDR1 is SGDLS and CDR2 is YYNGEE. CDR3 length: 14 residues. V was trimmed by 4 bases and J by 4 bases, leaving 14 bases between them. Written as DNA, the CDR3 is TGTGCCAGCAGCTTACGTCACGGAGTCTATGGCTACACCTTC. It codes for CASSLRHGVYGYTF.

V is TRBV6-1 and J is TRBJ2-5; 8 positions match TRBD1. The J call is doubtful: the DNA matches TRBJ2-7 better. The CDR3 is made up of 14 amino acids. Germline values: CDR1 MNHNS, CDR2 SASEGT. This CDR3 is CASRAPGQVNEQYF. The CDR3 DNA reads TGTGCCAGCAGGGCGCCGGGACAGGTCAACGAGCAGTACTTC.

This clonotype turned up a few times. The chain couples TRBV7-2 to TRBJ2-3; D gene ambiguous. CDR3 size: 15 residues. Germline-derived CDR1 and CDR2 are SGHTA and FQGNSA. V gave up 1 base and J gave up 5 bases, with 13 bases separating them. The CDR3 spells CASSLVAVHGDTQYF. The CDR3 nucleotides are TGTGCCAGCAGCTTAGTGGCAGTGCATGGAGATACGCAGTATTTT.

The chain carries TRBV4-1 and TRBJ2-3; D is perhaps TRBD2 (7 bases). This CDR3 has 20 residues. Germline assignment: CDR1 MGHRA and CDR2 YSYEKL. Trimming removed 4 bases at V and 1 base at J, with 27 bases between. In nucleotides, the CDR3 is TGCGCCAGCAGCCTCCCCGAGGGGGAGGGGGGGCCGAGTGGCACAGATACGCAGTATTTT. Its protein product is CASSLPEGEGGPSGTDTQYF.

V is TRBV29-1 and J is TRBJ2-1, with 10 positions matching TRBD1. Germline CDR1 SQVTM, CDR2 ANQGSEA. The CDR3 has 13 residues. V was clipped by 7 bases and J by 2 bases; unmatched bases: 2. The CDR3 reads CSGDRGTYNEQFF. Written as DNA, the CDR3 is TGCAGCGGGGACAGGGGAACCTACAATGAGCAGTTCTTC.

This chain joins TRBV5-1 and TRBJ2-7; 12 nucleotides line up with TRBD1. The J call could be wrong; TRBJ2-5 is a better fit for the DNA end. The CDR3 length is 15 residues. Looked up from germline, CDR1 is SGHRS and CDR2 is YFSETQ. The DNA for the CDR3 is TGCGCCAGCAGCTCGGGGACAGGGGGCGCCAAGACCCAGTACTTC. Translated: CASSSGTGGAKTQYF.

This clonotype came up a few times. The chain joins TRBV5-1 to TRBJ2-1; 7 bases align to TRBD1. Unmatched junction bases numbered 4, after V lost 2 bases and J lost 2 bases. CDR1 SGHRS and CDR2 YFSETQ come from the germline V gene. This CDR3 spans 15 amino acids. As DNA, the CDR3 is TGCGCCAGCAGCTTTCGTCAGGGGGCCTACAATGAGCAGTTCTTC. Its translation is CASSFRQGAYNEQFF.

This clonotype was counted only a few times. The chain is built from TRBV12-3 or TRBV12-4 and TRBJ2-6; tentatively, D is TRBD2 (6 bases). Between the trimmed V and J ends, which lost 6 bases and 1 base, there was a span of 16 bases. This CDR3 spans 17 amino acids. Written as DNA, the CDR3 is TGTGCCAGCAGGATGCGTTGGGGAGGTTCTGGGGCCAACGTCCTGACTTTC. Encoded protein: CASRMRWGGSGANVLTF.

The chain combines TRBV6-2 or TRBV6-3 with TRBJ2-7, with D perhaps matching TRBD2 (5 bases). Germline CDR1 and CDR2: MNHEY and SVGEGT. The ends were cut back, 0 bases at V and 0 bases at J, with 15 bases in the middle. The CDR3 totals 17 residues. CDR3 bases: TGTGCCAGCAGTTACTCCGGGATTGGCATGAGCTCCTACGAGCAGTACTTC. Its protein is CASSYSGIGMSSYEQYF.

V usage is TRBV12-3 or TRBV12-4 and J usage is TRBJ1-2; D ambiguous. The CDR3 spans 14 residues. With 6 bases removed from V and 2 bases from J, the gap between germline ends came to 13 bases. The CDR3 nucleotides read TGTGCCAGCAGCACAAGGTCCGGAAACTATGGCTACACCTTC. Translating it yields CASSTRSGNYGYTF.

The gene calls are TRBV7-3 and TRBJ1-1; D is possibly TRBD1 (5 bases). This CDR3 has 13 amino acids. Per germline, CDR1 SGHTA and CDR2 FQGTGA. With 5 bases removed from V and 7 bases from J, the gap between germline ends came to 14 bases. The CDR3 region has the DNA TGTGCCAGCAGCCAGACAGACGAGGGTGAAGCTTTCTTT. It specifies CASSQTDEGEAFF.

This clonotype was found a few times. The chain employs TRBV12-3 or TRBV12-4 and TRBJ2-1; no firm D call. V gave up 6 bases and J gave up 7 bases, with 16 bases separating them. The CDR3 is made up of 14 amino acids. DNA of the CDR3: TGTGCCAGCAGAGGTAAAACACAGTCAAATGAGCAGTTCTTC. Protein: CASRGKTQSNEQFF.

The rearrangement links TRBV20-1 to TRBJ2-1; the D gene could be TRBD1 or TRBD2 (6 bases each). The V gene's germline CDR1 is DFQATT and CDR2 SNEGSKA (reference sequence). The CDR3 sequence is 14 residues long. V dropped 5 bases and J dropped 10 bases, with 21 bases sitting between them. This CDR3 is CSAPSGTGGQEQFF. The CDR3 bases are TGCAGTGCTCCTTCCGGGACTGGGGGGCAGGAGCAGTTCTTC.

In its sample, this clonotype was seen a few times. The J gene is TRBJ1-2, the V gene TRBV20-1; weak D call: TRBD1 (6 bases). Deletions cut 4 bases from V and 6 bases from J, with 15 bases between. The CDR3 runs to 13 residues. Germline V gives CDR1 DFQATT, CDR2 SNEGSKA (reference sequence). The CDR3 sequence: CSATDTGNDGYTF. In nucleotides, the CDR3 is TGCAGTGCTACCGATACAGGGAACGATGGCTACACCTTC.

J is TRBJ2-1 and V is TRBV5-6; 10 bases fit TRBD1. In germline, CDR1 is SGHDT, CDR2 YYEEEE. The CDR3 spans 19 residues. V was pared by 2 bases and J by 7 bases, with 18 bases of the junction left unmatched. In nucleotides, the CDR3 is TGTGCCAGCAGCTTCGGGACAGGGGTGCCAGCGGGAGCTAAAAATGAGCAGTTCTTC. Translation: CASSFGTGVPAGAKNEQFF.

This clonotype was counted only a few times. J is TRBJ2-3 and V is TRBV6-6; D is perhaps TRBD1 (5 bases). Trimming took off 2 bases at V and 2 bases at J, with 8 bases between the two ends. The CDR3 length is 14 residues. Germline V gene data show CDR1 as MNHNY and CDR2 as SVGAGI (reference sequence). CDR3 nucleotides: TGTGCCAGCAGTTACGTAGGGGCCACAGATACGCAGTATTTT. This gives the protein CASSYVGATDTQYF.